The clone carrying this TCR beta chain was seen at least ten times. Its specificity is not known. The data are from a study of T cells in Graves' hyperthyroidism and ophthalmopathy. TCR beta CDR3 regions were amplified from RNA transcripts. Using the HTBI primer set, a first-round RT-PCR was run on the TCR CDR3. From the multiplex PCR reads, TCRdb called clonotypes with MiXCR, one entry per CDR3 protein. In the table there are fewer than 350,000 distinct CDR3 sequences, over 15% of which are singletons. General study points: Most expanded thyroid clonotypes above 0.001 also appeared in blood. Ophthalmopathy was told apart from stable hyperthyroidism by a 13 V-J model.

In germline, CDR1 is SGHVS, CDR2 FNYEAQ. CDR3 length equals 16 residues. V gave up 6 bases and J gave up 4 bases, with 19 bases separating them. Stable hyperthyroidism: no ophthalmopathy progression over 18 months of follow-up. PBMCs were obtained from approximately 10 ml fresh peripheral blood. The source material was blood. The chain is built from TRBV7-6 and TRBJ2-1; D is possibly TRBD1 (6 bases). The TCR originated in a woman aged 45-60 years with Graves' hyperthyroidism. CDR3 residues: CASRQMPQGTYNEQFF. The DNA for the CDR3 is TGTGCCAGCAGACAGATGCCTCAGGGGACATACAATGAGCAGTTCTTC.